One and the same sample provided the 28 T cell receptor beta chains below, sequenced in a study of human T cells and chemical hapten exposure. Described time point: patch test 1, 2 weeks after DPC sensitization. Described treatment: therapeutic diphenylcyclopropenone sensitization with weekly scalp DPC. TCRdb redid the calling of the RACE reads with MiXCR, one entry per CDR3 protein. The table lists fewer than 95,000 distinct CDR3 sequences, about 11% of them singletons. This sample comprised whole blood, obtained in connection with sensitization to the hapten diphenylcyclopropenone (DPC). The receptors here all came from a man aged 40-50 years with alopecia areata. Some clones in this sample may be carry-over from other donors' samples.

The V call is TRBV2, the J call TRBJ2-3, with 10 bases lining up with TRBD2. V trimming: 3 bases; J trimming: 1 base; junction bases outside the gene matches: 1. Germline V gene sequence: CDR1 SNHLY, CDR2 FYNNEI. The CDR3 totals 15 residues. The CDR3 DNA sequence: TGTGCCAGCAGTGACGGACTAGCGGGCACAGATACGCAGTATTTT. The encoded protein is CASSDGLAGTDTQYF.

This clonotype was observed a few times. The V call is TRBV11-3, the J call TRBJ2-6; perhaps TRBD1 as D (6 bases). CDR1 is SGHNT and CDR2 is YENEEA in the germline V gene. Deletions cut 1 base from V and 0 bases from J, with 10 bases between. The CDR3 totals 17 residues. The CDR3 region has the DNA TGTGCCAGCAGCTTAGTAAACAGGGCCTCTGGGGCCAACGTCCTGACTTTC. Its translation: CASSLVNRASGANVLTF.

Only a few counts were recorded for this clonotype. This chain uses TRBV9 with TRBJ2-3, with 11 bases fitting TRBD2. CDR3 length: 18 residues. CDR1 and CDR2 from the germline V gene are SGDLS and YYNGEE. After removal of 3 bases from V and 5 bases from J, the junction contained 14 bases not matched to a gene. The chain's CDR3 is CASSEFLLSGRAEDTQYF. The DNA of the CDR3 is TGTGCCAGCAGCGAGTTCCTCCTTAGCGGGAGGGCCGAAGATACGCAGTATTTT.

V usage is TRBV29-1 and J usage is TRBJ2-7; no definite D call. The CDR3 totals 9 residues. Germline assignment: CDR1 SQVTM and CDR2 ANQGSEA. V was trimmed by 7 bases and J by 7 bases, leaving 8 bases between them. The CDR3 is CSARWEQYV. Here the CDR3 DNA reads TGCAGCGCCCGTTGGGAGCAGTACGTC.

V and J are TRBV27 and TRBJ2-7, with 15 nucleotides matching TRBD2. With 11 bases clipped from V and 5 bases from J, the junction kept 16 bases outside the gene matches. CDR3 length: 17 amino acids. Per germline, CDR1 MNHEY and CDR2 SMNVEV (reference sequence). The DNA of the CDR3 is TGTGCCCAAAACCGGTGGACTAGCGGGAGGGTAAAGAACGAGCAGTACGTC. It yields the protein CAQNRWTSGRVKNEQYV.

This clonotype turned up a few times. The rearrangement joins TRBV5-5 to TRBJ2-7; TRBD2 is a possible D gene (6 bases). Germline V gene sequence: CDR1 SGHKS, CDR2 YYEKEE (reference sequence). The CDR3 consists of 13 residues. The ends were cut back, 3 bases at V and 3 bases at J, with 10 bases in the middle. CDR3 sequence: CASSSPGGYEQYF. As DNA, the CDR3 is TGTGCCAGCAGCTCGCCCGGGGGCTACGAGCAGTACTTC. Together with reference TRBV5-5 and TRBJ2-7, the CDR3 gives the full variable domain: DAGVTQSPTHLIKTRGQQVTLRCSPISGHKSVSWYQQVLGQGPQFIFQYYEKEERGRGNFPDRFSARQFPNYSSELNVNALLLGDSALYLCASSSPGGYEQYFGPGTRLTVT.

This clonotype was seen more than once but under ten times. This rearrangement joins TRBV7-2 to TRBJ2-7, with 9 bases fitting TRBD1. The CDR3 totals 13 residues. V lost 5 bases, J lost 6 bases, and 5 bases stayed unmatched. Germline assignment: CDR1 SGHTA and CDR2 FQGNSA. The CDR3 DNA reads as TGTGCCAGCAGCGCGGACAGGGGCCGCGAGCAGTACTTC. Translating gives CASSADRGREQYF.

This chain connects TRBV18 to TRBJ1-1; TRBD1 aligns across 9 bases. V lost 2 bases, J lost 5 bases, and 6 bases stayed unmatched. The CDR3 is 15 amino acids. The germline V gene has CDR1 KGHSH and CDR2 LQKENI. CDR3 DNA sequence: TGTGCCAGCTCACCATCTACAGGGGGCCAGACTGAAGCTTTCTTT. Translated, it gives CASSPSTGGQTEAFF.

This clonotype has just a few counts. V gene TRBV12-5 combines with J gene TRBJ1-4; perhaps TRBD1 as D (6 bases). The CDR3 is made up of 13 amino acids. Germline loops: CDR1 LGHNT, CDR2 FRNRAP. V was shortened by 6 bases and J by 8 bases, with 13 bases between the two germline ends. The chain's CDR3 is CASGSDRWEKLFF. In DNA form, the CDR3 reads TGTGCTAGTGGATCGGACAGATGGGAAAAACTGTTTTTT.

This clonotype came up a few times. CDR3 sequence: CASSPTGTSGRSEQFF. For the CDR3, the DNA is TGTGCCAGCAGCCCCACCGGGACTAGCGGGAGAAGTGAGCAGTTCTTC. The chain recombines TRBV7-9 with TRBJ2-1, with 14 positions matching TRBD2. CDR3 length equals 16 residues. V lost 5 bases to trimming and J lost 9 bases; unmatched junction nucleotides: 9. Germline V CDR1 and CDR2: SEHNR, FQNEAQ (reference sequence).

The V call is TRBV6-6, the J call TRBJ2-7, with D possibly being TRBD2 (5 bases). Deletions cut 2 bases from V and 5 bases from J, with 16 bases between. Looked up from germline, CDR1 is MNHNY and CDR2 is SVGAGI (reference sequence). This CDR3 contains 15 residues. The CDR3 sequence: CASSYARTGFHEQYV. The CDR3 DNA reads as TGTGCCAGCAGTTACGCCAGGACTGGTTTCCACGAGCAGTACGTC.

This clonotype was counted between two and nine times. The V call is TRBV28, the J call TRBJ1-5; D is ambiguous. From germline, CDR1 is MDHEN and CDR2 SYDVKM. Trimming removed 1 base from V and 4 bases from J, with 11 bases in between. The length of the CDR3 is 15 residues. In DNA, the CDR3 is TGTGCCAGCAGTTTATTCCCCAGAAATAATCAGCCCCAGCATTTT. It is translated as CASSLFPRNNQPQHF.

In its sample, this clonotype was seen a few times. This chain's CDR3 is CASSLTQGAFEYEQYV. The CDR3 region has the DNA TGTGCCAGCAGTTTAACACAGGGGGCTTTCGAGTACGAGCAGTACGTC. The rearrangement links TRBV27 to TRBJ2-7, with 9 bases that match TRBD1. The V gene end was trimmed by 2 bases and the J gene end by 4 bases; junction bases not matched to a gene: 9. Germline V gives CDR1 MNHEY, CDR2 SMNVEV (reference sequence). The CDR3 totals 16 residues.

The chain is built from TRBV29-1 and TRBJ2-3; D uncertain. This CDR3 spans 13 amino acids. Looked up from germline, CDR1 is SQVTM and CDR2 is ANQGSEA. Trimming removed 1 base from V and 2 bases from J, with 7 bases in between. CDR3 bases: TGCAGCGTTGAAGGCAGAACCACAGATACGCAGTATTTT. Translated: CSVEGRTTDTQYF.

The table lists this clonotype with a few counts. The chain couples TRBV7-9 to TRBJ2-7; the D gene is possibly TRBD2 (6 bases). Per germline, CDR1 SEHNR and CDR2 FQNEAQ (reference sequence). The CDR3 runs 16 residues. Trimming removed 4 bases at V and 3 bases at J, with 19 bases between. CDR3 amino acids: CASSSPFRGGDYEQYF. The DNA of the CDR3 is TGTGCCAGCAGCTCGCCATTTAGAGGAGGGGACTACGAGCAGTACTTC.

The J gene is TRBJ2-3, the V gene TRBV2, with 9 bases that match TRBD2. The CDR3 consists of 15 residues. Germline CDR1 and CDR2: SNHLY and FYNNEI. J gave up 3 bases and V 5 bases, and 6 bases lay outside the gene matches. This chain's CDR3 is CASSLAGMGTDTQYF. CDR3 DNA sequence: TGTGCCAGCAGTCTAGCGGGAATGGGGACAGATACGCAGTATTTT.

The rearrangement joins TRBV6-2 or TRBV6-3 to TRBJ2-1; 11 bases match TRBD2. Per germline, CDR1 MNHEY and CDR2 SVGEGT. The junction had 13 bases not matched to a gene; V was cut back by 6 bases and J by 6 bases. The CDR3 totals 17 residues. The CDR3 coding sequence is TGTGCCAGCAGACCCCTAGCGGGAGGACTTCTGGGCAATGAGCAGTTCTTC. It codes for CASRPLAGGLLGNEQFF.

This clonotype was seen a few times. The rearrangement links TRBV12-3 or TRBV12-4 to TRBJ1-1; possibly TRBD1 for D (5 bases). The V end lost 4 bases, the J end lost 3 bases, and 15 bases lay between the germline ends. This CDR3 is built from 15 residues. The CDR3 bases are TGTGCCAGCAGTTCCCTAGGGACGGGGTACACTGAAGCTTTCTTT. This sequence encodes CASSSLGTGYTEAFF.

This clonotype occurred a few times. The chain joins TRBV28 to TRBJ2-7, with D perhaps matching TRBD1 or TRBD2 (5 bases each). Germline V gene lookup returns CDR1 MDHEN and CDR2 SYDVKM. This CDR3 comprises 12 residues. Trimming removed 10 bases from V and 0 bases from J, with 10 bases in between. CDR3 protein: CATEGNSYEQYF. CDR3 bases: TGTGCCACCGAGGGGAACTCCTACGAGCAGTACTTC.

This clonotype was picked up a small number of times. The J gene is TRBJ2-1, the V gene TRBV6-6; 8 nucleotides agree with TRBD1. Germline V lookup: CDR1 MNHNY, CDR2 SVGAGI (reference sequence). The CDR3 is 17 residues long. Unmatched junction bases numbered 12, after V lost 6 bases and J lost 2 bases. The DNA for the CDR3 is TGTGCCAGCAGCCTCTCACCTCAGGGGGCACCCTACAATGAGCAGTTCTTC. It specifies CASSLSPQGAPYNEQFF.

The chain has TRBV14 and TRBJ2-7; D not certain. CDR1 is SGHDN and CDR2 is FVKESK in the germline V gene. V was clipped by 3 bases and J by 2 bases, with 14 bases between them. The CDR3 is 15 residues long. DNA for the CDR3: TGTGCCAGCAGCCAGTATGTCATAGGGACCTACGAGCAGTACTTC. As protein: CASSQYVIGTYEQYF.

This clonotype was seen ten or more times. V usage is TRBV6-5 and J usage is TRBJ2-2; D is unresolved. Germline values: CDR1 MNHEY, CDR2 SVGAGI. The CDR3 covers 12 residues. The V and J ends lost 5 bases and 2 bases respectively, with 3 bases between them. The DNA of the CDR3 is TGTGCCAGCAGTCAAAACACCGGGGAGCTGTTTTTT. Translating gives CASSQNTGELFF.

This clonotype was picked up many times. The J gene is TRBJ1-1, the V gene TRBV5-4; D call uncertain. Germline V lookup: CDR1 SGHNT, CDR2 YYREEE (reference sequence). Between the trimmed V and J ends, which lost 4 bases and 3 bases, there was a span of 7 bases. The CDR3 is made up of 12 amino acids. CDR3 loop: CASSRFDTEAFF. The CDR3 DNA sequence: TGTGCCAGCAGCCGATTTGACACTGAAGCTTTCTTT.

This clonotype turned up a few times. The chain combines TRBV4-3 with TRBJ2-4; no firm D call. CDR1 LGHNA and CDR2 YSLEER come from the germline V gene. V was shortened by 3 bases and J by 0 bases, with 21 bases between the two germline ends. The CDR3 totals 19 residues. The CDR3 sequence is CASSQAQETIRLAKNIQYF. Written as DNA, the CDR3 is TGCGCCAGCAGCCAGGCCCAAGAGACGATTCGACTAGCCAAAAACATTCAGTACTTC.

Many counts were recorded for this clonotype. The rearrangement joins TRBV29-1 to TRBJ2-5; TRBD2 agrees at 16 bases. This CDR3 region has 16 residues. With V trimmed by 4 bases and J by 2 bases, 4 bases remained unmatched. Per the germline V gene, CDR1 is SQVTM and CDR2 is ANQGSEA. This chain's CDR3 is CSVAGTSGRVQETQYF. The CDR3 coding sequence is TGCAGCGTTGCTGGGACTAGCGGGAGGGTTCAAGAGACCCAGTACTTC.

This chain connects TRBV2 to TRBJ2-7; 8 bases align to TRBD1. The V segment lost 7 bases and the J segment 9 bases; nucleotides outside the gene matches: 2. This CDR3 is built from 10 residues. Germline V gives CDR1 SNHLY, CDR2 FYNNEI. CDR3 DNA: TGTGCCAGCAAGGGACAGGTGCAGTACGTC. Its protein is CASKGQVQYV.

The table lists this clonotype with many counts. V is TRBV3-1 and J is TRBJ2-1; no firm D call. Deletions cut 3 bases from V and 0 bases from J, with 3 bases between. Germline CDR1 reads LGHDT; CDR2 reads YNNKEL (reference sequence). The CDR3 consists of 13 residues. The CDR3 DNA reads as TGTGCCAGCAGCCATTTCTCCTACAATGAGCAGTTCTTC. This codes for CASSHFSYNEQFF.

V is TRBV18 and J is TRBJ2-7; 11 positions match TRBD2. CDR1 KGHSH and CDR2 LQKENI come from the germline V gene. The CDR3 contains 15 residues. V lost 1 base, J lost 12 bases, and 11 bases stayed unmatched. CDR3 nucleotide sequence: TGTGCCAGCTCACCACGCGGGGGACTAGCGGACCCTAGGTACTTC. It codes for CASSPRGGLADPRYF.